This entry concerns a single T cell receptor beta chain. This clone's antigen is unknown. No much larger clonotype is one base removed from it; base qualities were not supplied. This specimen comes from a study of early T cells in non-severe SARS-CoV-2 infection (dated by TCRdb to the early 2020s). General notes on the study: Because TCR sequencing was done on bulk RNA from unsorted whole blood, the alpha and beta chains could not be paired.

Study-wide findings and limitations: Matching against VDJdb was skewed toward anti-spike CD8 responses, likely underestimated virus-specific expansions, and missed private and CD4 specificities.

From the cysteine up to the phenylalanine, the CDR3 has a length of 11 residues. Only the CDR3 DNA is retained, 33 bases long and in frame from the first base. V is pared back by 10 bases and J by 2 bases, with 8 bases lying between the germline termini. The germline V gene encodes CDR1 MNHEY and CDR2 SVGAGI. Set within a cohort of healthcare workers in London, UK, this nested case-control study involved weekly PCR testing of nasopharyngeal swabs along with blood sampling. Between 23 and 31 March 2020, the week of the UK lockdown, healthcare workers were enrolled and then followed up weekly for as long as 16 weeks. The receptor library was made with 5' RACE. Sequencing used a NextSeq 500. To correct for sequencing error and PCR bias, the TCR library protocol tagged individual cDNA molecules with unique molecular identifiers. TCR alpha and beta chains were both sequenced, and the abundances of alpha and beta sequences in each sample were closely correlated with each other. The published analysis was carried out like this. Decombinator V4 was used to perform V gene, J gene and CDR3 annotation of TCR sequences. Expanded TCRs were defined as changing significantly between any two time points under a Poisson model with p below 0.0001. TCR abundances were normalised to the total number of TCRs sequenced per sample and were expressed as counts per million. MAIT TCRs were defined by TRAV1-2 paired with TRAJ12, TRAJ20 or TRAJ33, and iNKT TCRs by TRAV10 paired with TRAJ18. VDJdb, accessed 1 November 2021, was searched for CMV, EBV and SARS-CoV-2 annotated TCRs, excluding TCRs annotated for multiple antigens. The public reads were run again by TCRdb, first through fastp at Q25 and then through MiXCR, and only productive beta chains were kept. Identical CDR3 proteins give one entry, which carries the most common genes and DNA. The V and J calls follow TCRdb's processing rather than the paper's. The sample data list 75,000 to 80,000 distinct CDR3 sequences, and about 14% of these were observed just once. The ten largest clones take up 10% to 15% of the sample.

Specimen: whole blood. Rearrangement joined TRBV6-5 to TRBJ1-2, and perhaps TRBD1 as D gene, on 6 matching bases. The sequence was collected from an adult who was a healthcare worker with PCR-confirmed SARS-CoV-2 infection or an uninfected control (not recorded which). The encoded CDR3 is CATRGNYGYTF. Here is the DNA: TGTGCCACCAGGGGCAACTATGGCTACACCTTC.